Described below is a single TCR beta chain sequence and its context. This entry comes from a study of brain T cells in children with intractable seizures. Using immunoSEQ multiplex PCR, the repertoire was profiled, and TCRdb retains in-frame clones only, with some absent. The data show more than 40,000 clones, 75% to 95% seen once. V lost 2 bases to trimming and J lost 9 bases, with 8 bases between them. The germline gives CDR1 MNHEY, CDR2 SVGEGT. The CDR3 is 12 residues long. J is TRBJ2-1 and V is TRBV6-2 or TRBV6-3; D could derive from TRBD1 or TRBD2 (5 bases each). The sample here was peripheral blood, taken at surgery. This receptor was identified in a girl aged 2 to 9 with tuberous sclerosis and intractable seizures. The CDR3 DNA reads TGTGCCAGCAGTTACGGGGGTACTGAGCAGTTCTTC. It is translated as CASSYGGTEQFF.